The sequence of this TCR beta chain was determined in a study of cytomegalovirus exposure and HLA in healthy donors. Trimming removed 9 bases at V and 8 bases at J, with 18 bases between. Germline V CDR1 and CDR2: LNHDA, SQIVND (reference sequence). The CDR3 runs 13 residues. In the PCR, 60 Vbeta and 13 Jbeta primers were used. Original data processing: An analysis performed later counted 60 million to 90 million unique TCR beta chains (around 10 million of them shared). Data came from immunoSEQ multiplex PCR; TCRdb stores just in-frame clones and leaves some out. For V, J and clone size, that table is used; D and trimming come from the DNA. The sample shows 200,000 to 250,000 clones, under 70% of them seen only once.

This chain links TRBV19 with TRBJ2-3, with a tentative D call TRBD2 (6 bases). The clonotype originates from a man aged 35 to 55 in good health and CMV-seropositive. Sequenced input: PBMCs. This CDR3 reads CASGTLGGGTQYF. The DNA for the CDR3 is TGTGCCAGCGGGACTCTCGGAGGTGGTACGCAGTATTTT.